This is a list of T cell receptor beta chains from one sample in a study of a mutant IDH1 vaccine in newly diagnosed glioma. The data were produced by immunoSEQ multiplex PCR, yet TCRdb's version contains in-frame clones alone and is incomplete. The table includes approximately 34,000 clones, approximately 89% detected once. Their antigens are not known. This sample comprised PBMCs, obtained from a glioma patient whose treatment included an IDH1 peptide vaccine. These receptors all come from a middle-aged man with glioma. The CDR3 runs from the conserved cysteine through the conserved F or W. The order of the fields is CDR3 protein, clone size, V gene. A row's size may be missing; if present it is once, few, many or a size class.

CDR3aa: CASGLSGGTDTQYF
abundance: .
v_gene: TRBV6-5

CDR3aa: CASRLGGVLVSNQPQHF
abundance: .
v_gene: TRBV19

CDR3aa: CASRGRGAGNYGYTF
abundance: once
v_gene: TRBV2

CDR3aa: CASRNPGGDYGYTF
abundance: once
v_gene: TRBV6-5

CDR3aa: CASSRTRDQPQHF
abundance: .
v_gene: TRBV7-6

CDR3aa: CSARDSYEQFF
abundance: .
v_gene: TRBV20-1

CDR3aa: CASQRTTNEKLFF
abundance: .
v_gene: TRBV11-2

CDR3aa: CASSSPARVGTDTQYF
abundance: .
v_gene: TRBV19

CDR3aa: CASSLRGKEQPQHF
abundance: .
v_gene: TRBV7-9

CDR3aa: CASSPGGISYNEQFF
abundance: .
v_gene: TRBV7-9

CDR3aa: CARSLRLSDKATGNTIYF
abundance: .
v_gene: TRBV5-3

CDR3aa: CASSSTPSGSSYEQYF
abundance: .
v_gene: TRBV19

CDR3aa: CASSPGTVTLMNTEAFF
abundance: .
v_gene: TRBV11-1

CDR3aa: CASSPSTEVIMNTEAFF
abundance: .
v_gene: TRBV23-1

CDR3aa: CASTSPGANYGYTF
abundance: .
v_gene: TRBV27

CDR3aa: CASSLEGRVVGGPQHF
abundance: .
v_gene: TRBV7-2

CDR3aa: CASSQDRDRVKGYTF
abundance: .
v_gene: TRBV4-3